The present entry profiles one T cell receptor (beta chain) with its context. What it binds is not known. The record originates from a study of vaccination and CD4 T cells after COVID-19. Background on the study: Convalescents were six males and four females, two of them Hispanic. Study-wide results and limits: A nonsignificant median increase from 21 to 38 SARS-CoV-2-reactive clonotypes was observed.

Treatment here: roughly ten-day PBMC culture with coronavirus spike peptide pools or control peptides (ViraFEST assay). At the Johns Hopkins FTIC core, DNA taken from cultured CD4+ T cells was sequenced by way of the Oncomine TCR Beta short-read assay. One entry per CDR3 protein, called by TCRdb with MiXCR from the PCR reads. The data contain approximately 20,000 distinct CDR3 sequences, around 40% of them singletons. The sequenced sample was CD4+ T cells from blood, cultured in vitro, obtained before SARS-CoV-2 vaccination. The TCR sequence derives from a human donor who received a COVID-19 vaccine.

DNA for the CDR3: TGCAGTGCTAAGAGAGAGACCCAGTACTTC. It encodes CSAKRETQYF. V is TRBV20-1 and J is TRBJ2-5, with D unresolved. V lost 4 bases, J lost 4 bases, and 4 bases lay in between. CDR1 DFQATT and CDR2 SNEGSKA come from the germline V gene (reference sequence). The CDR3 consists of 10 residues.